This T cell receptor beta chain was identified during a study of blood T cell repertoires in COVID-19. Overall study context: The study drew acute and convalescent COVID-19 samples from the United States, Italy and Spain. From T cells, B-cell-depleted T cells, or PBMCs came the material, which was cDNA or gDNA.

Per the original data handling: It was from reference gene primer amplification that nucleated cell counts were estimated. The assay was immunoSEQ multiplex PCR, and TCRdb's table has in-frame clones only and misses some. D and trimming come from the DNA, and the V and J calls and clone size come from that table. Among some 230,000 clones listed, roughly 84% were seen once. Germline V gene sequence: CDR1 SGHVS, CDR2 FNYEAQ. The CDR3 sequence is 15 residues long. V trimming: 3 bases; J trimming: 5 bases; junction bases outside the gene matches: 4. The specimen sequenced was peripheral blood. This TCR came from a man in his fifties who had recovered from COVID-19. This chain joins TRBV7-6 and TRBJ2-3; TRBD2 aligns across 11 bases. The CDR3 DNA sequence: TGTGCCAGCAGCTTTCTTAGCGGGAGGGAAGATACGCAGTATTTT. Translating gives CASSFLSGREDTQYF.